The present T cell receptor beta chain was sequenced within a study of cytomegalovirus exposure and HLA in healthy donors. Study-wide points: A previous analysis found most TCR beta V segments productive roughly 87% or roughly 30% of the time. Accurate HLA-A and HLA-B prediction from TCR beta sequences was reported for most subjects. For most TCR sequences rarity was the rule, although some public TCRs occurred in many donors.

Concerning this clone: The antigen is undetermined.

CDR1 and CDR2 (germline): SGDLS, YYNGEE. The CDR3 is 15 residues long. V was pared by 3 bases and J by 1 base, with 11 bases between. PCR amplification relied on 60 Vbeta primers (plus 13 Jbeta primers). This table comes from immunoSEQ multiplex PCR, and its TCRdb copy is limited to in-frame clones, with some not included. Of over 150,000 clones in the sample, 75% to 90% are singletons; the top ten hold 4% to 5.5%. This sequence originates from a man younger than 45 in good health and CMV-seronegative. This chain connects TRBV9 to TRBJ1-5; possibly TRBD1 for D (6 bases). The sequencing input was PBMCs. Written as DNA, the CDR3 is TGTGCCAGCAGCGCTCATGGGGGCAGCAATCAGCCCCAGCATTTT. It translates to CASSAHGGSNQPQHF.